This T cell receptor beta chain was sequenced during a study of T-cell reconstitution after alpha-beta-depleted transplantation in children. Study findings and constraints: Recipient T cells and thymic progenitors that survived were the source of the high TCRbeta diversity seen at day 60 in some patients. As was reported, about two months after transplant, alpha-beta T cells came from several hundred expanded graft clones. The authors attributed T-cell counts and diversity one year after transplant mostly to newly produced T cells.

Germline values: CDR1 DFQATT, CDR2 SNEGSKA (reference sequence). V shed 6 bases and J shed 0 bases, with 11 bases lying between them. CDR3 length: 13 residues. It was with unique molecular identifiers that the TCRbeta library was prepared. From the PCR reads, TCRdb called clonotypes with MiXCR, one entry per CDR3 protein. The sample shows about 590,000 distinct CDR3 sequences, 10% to 15% of them seen only once. As regards this clonotype: Antigen specificity is unknown.

This sequence joins TRBV20-1 and TRBJ1-1, with D maybe TRBD1 (6 bases). The sequence was collected from a male patient between 5 and 17 years old who had a stem cell transplant for acute myeloid leukemia, so the T cells may come from the graft donor. The starting material was PBMCs, mostly from graft donor cells, obtained 360 days after TCRalphabeta/CD19-depleted stem cell transplant. CDR3 sequence reads: CSAKRTVNTEAFF. Here the CDR3 DNA reads TGCAGTGCCAAGCGGACAGTGAACACTGAAGCTTTCTTT.